This TCR beta chain stems from a study of follicular helper T cells after annual influenza vaccination. Repertoires were generated with immunoSEQ multiplex PCR, while TCRdb's copy carries only in-frame clones and drops some. The sample holds some 15,000 clones; approximately 84% are singletons and the top ten take 0.25% to 0.35%. The time point here: 2014-2015 season, pre-vaccination. Comment on this clone: Its antigen is undetermined.

Overall study findings and caveats: ICOS+CD38+ cTfh clonality change tracked circulating plasmablast frequency change.

Germline loops: CDR1 SNHLY, CDR2 FYNNEI. The CDR3 consists of 11 residues. V gave up 7 bases and J gave up 1 base, with 4 bases separating them. The sample was CXCR5- memory CD4+ T cells sorted from blood, taken on the day of influenza vaccination. This clonotype was sampled from an adult who received the influenza vaccine. The chain uses TRBV2 and TRBJ2-5; no clear D. The DNA of the CDR3 is TGTGCCAGCAAGTTCCAAGAGACCCAGTACTTC. Amino acid sequence: CASKFQETQYF.